A selection of T cell receptor beta chains follows, all from one sample in a study of CD8+CD57+ T cells in acquired aplastic anemia. TCRdb used MiXCR to reprocess the reads, holding one entry per CDR3 protein. The profile shows roughly 190,000 distinct CDR3 sequences, roughly half of them singletons. The sample was sorted CD4+, CD8+, or CD8+CD57+ T cells (not recorded which) from PBMCs. The receptors originated from a human donor in good health, serving as a control. The CDR3 runs from the conserved cysteine through the conserved F or W. D genes are given only for firm matches. Where a row states a size, it is once, few, many or the class of an expanded clone; other rows omit it.

CDR3aa: CASSFLSGASPLHF
CDR3nt: TGTGCCAGCAGTTTCCTCAGCGGGGCTTCACCCCTCCACTTT
d_gene: NA
v_gene: TRBV12-3/TRBV12-4
abundance: many
j_gene: TRBJ1-6

CDR3aa: CSARDRAGHGYTF
CDR3nt: TGCAGTGCTAGAGATCGTGCCGGGCATGGCTACACCTTC
d_gene: NA
v_gene: TRBV20-1
abundance: NA
j_gene: TRBJ1-2

CDR3aa: CASSSQGALDGYTF
CDR3nt: TGTGCCAGCAGCTCACAGGGGGCCTTGGATGGCTACACCTTC
d_gene: TRBD1
v_gene: TRBV7-2
abundance: NA
j_gene: TRBJ1-2

CDR3aa: CSAKRGSANTGELFF
CDR3nt: TGCAGTGCGAAGCGTGGGAGCGCGAACACCGGGGAGCTGTTTTTT
d_gene: NA
v_gene: TRBV20-1
abundance: many
j_gene: TRBJ2-2

CDR3aa: CSALDRVRSPLHF
CDR3nt: TGCAGTGCTCTGGACAGAGTAAGATCACCCCTCCACTTT
d_gene: NA
v_gene: TRBV20-1
abundance: few
j_gene: TRBJ1-6

CDR3aa: CASSSGQTNTEAFF
CDR3nt: TGTGCCAGCAGCTCAGGACAGACGAACACTGAAGCTTTCTTT
d_gene: NA
v_gene: TRBV7-8
abundance: NA
j_gene: TRBJ1-1

CDR3aa: CASSRARSGGELFF
CDR3nt: TGTGCCAGTAGTAGGGCCCGTTCGGGCGGGGAGCTGTTTTTT
d_gene: NA
v_gene: TRBV19
abundance: NA
j_gene: TRBJ2-2

CDR3aa: CAIRNLQGLDTEAFF
CDR3nt: TGTGCCATCCGTAACCTACAGGGCCTGGACACTGAAGCTTTCTTT
d_gene: NA
v_gene: TRBV10-3
abundance: many
j_gene: TRBJ1-1

CDR3aa: CASSLGGEGTDTQYF
CDR3nt: TGTGCCAGCAGTTTAGGGGGAGAAGGCACAGATACGCAGTATTTT
d_gene: NA
v_gene: TRBV28
abundance: NA
j_gene: TRBJ2-3

CDR3aa: CSAHGGAVNTEAFF
CDR3nt: TGCAGTGCTCATGGAGGGGCAGTGAACACTGAAGCTTTCTTT
d_gene: NA
v_gene: TRBV20-1
abundance: many
j_gene: TRBJ1-1

CDR3aa: CASSFSGLYYEQYF
CDR3nt: TGTGCCAGCAGCTTTTCGGGACTGTACTACGAGCAGTACTTC
d_gene: NA
v_gene: TRBV7-9
abundance: NA
j_gene: TRBJ2-7

CDR3aa: CASSLEADTQYF
CDR3nt: TGCGCCAGCAGCTTGGAGGCAGATACGCAGTATTTT
d_gene: NA
v_gene: TRBV5-1
abundance: many
j_gene: TRBJ2-3

CDR3aa: CASSDPGQYYEQYF
CDR3nt: TGTGCCAGCTCAGATCCGGGACAGTATTACGAGCAGTACTTC
d_gene: TRBD1
v_gene: TRBV14
abundance: NA
j_gene: TRBJ2-7

CDR3aa: CASSLGPGEAFF
CDR3nt: TGCGCCAGCAGTCTGGGACCGGGTGAAGCTTTCTTT
d_gene: NA
v_gene: TRBV5-1
abundance: many
j_gene: TRBJ1-1

CDR3aa: CASSQEGQGRAYTF
CDR3nt: TGTGCCAGCAGCCAAGAAGGACAGGGTAGGGCCTACACCTTC
d_gene: TRBD1
v_gene: TRBV4-2
abundance: NA
j_gene: TRBJ1-2

CDR3aa: CASSEVGQGYGEKLFF
CDR3nt: TGTGCCAGCAGTGAAGTGGGACAGGGGTATGGTGAAAAACTGTTTTTT
d_gene: TRBD1
v_gene: TRBV24-1
abundance: NA
j_gene: TRBJ1-4

CDR3aa: CASSLEGKDRDTQYF
CDR3nt: TGTGCCAGCAGTCTAGAGGGCAAAGATAGAGATACGCAGTATTTT
d_gene: NA
v_gene: TRBV2
abundance: once
j_gene: TRBJ2-3

CDR3aa: CASRRTENSYEQYF
CDR3nt: TGTGCCAGCCGCCGGACAGAGAACTCCTACGAGCAGTACTTC
d_gene: NA
v_gene: TRBV6-1
abundance: NA
j_gene: TRBJ2-7

CDR3aa: CASSFFTEETQYF
CDR3nt: TGTGCCAGCAGCTTCTTCACCGAAGAGACCCAGTACTTC
d_gene: NA
v_gene: TRBV7-9
abundance: NA
j_gene: TRBJ2-5

CDR3aa: CASSFGTSGANVLTF
CDR3nt: TGTGCCAGCAGCTTCGGGACCTCTGGGGCCAACGTCCTGACTTTC
d_gene: NA
v_gene: TRBV5-5
abundance: many
j_gene: TRBJ2-6

CDR3aa: CSAHDRVDYGYTF
CDR3nt: TGCAGTGCCCATGACAGGGTCGACTATGGCTACACCTTC
d_gene: TRBD1
v_gene: TRBV20-1
abundance: NA
j_gene: TRBJ1-2

CDR3aa: CASSGGGRGLDEQYF
CDR3nt: TGTGCCAGCAGTGGGGGGGGCAGGGGGCTCGACGAGCAGTACTTC
d_gene: NA
v_gene: TRBV25-1
abundance: NA
j_gene: TRBJ2-7

CDR3aa: CASSFGQGYGYTF
CDR3nt: TGTGCCAGCAGCTTCGGACAGGGCTATGGCTACACCTTC
d_gene: TRBD1
v_gene: TRBV7-3
abundance: many
j_gene: TRBJ1-2

CDR3aa: CASNAGTGNTDTQYF
CDR3nt: TGCGCCAGCAACGCCGGGACAGGAAACACAGATACGCAGTATTTT
d_gene: TRBD1
v_gene: TRBV10-2
abundance: NA
j_gene: TRBJ2-3

CDR3aa: CASSFAGREETQYF
CDR3nt: TGTGCCAGCAGTTTTGCGGGGAGGGAAGAGACCCAGTACTTC
d_gene: TRBD2
v_gene: TRBV12-3/TRBV12-4
abundance: many
j_gene: TRBJ2-5

CDR3aa: CSARTGGGGETQYF
CDR3nt: TGCAGTGCTAGGACGGGTGGGGGAGGGGAGACCCAGTACTTC
d_gene: TRBD2
v_gene: TRBV20-1
abundance: once
j_gene: TRBJ2-5